This T cell receptor (beta chain) appears in the sequencing data of a study of T cells of healthy individuals (dated by TCRdb to about 2018). This clonotype was counted a few times. The specificity of this receptor is unknown. No base quality values were provided; no much bigger clone lies one nucleotide off. The library was built by means of 5' RACE. Sequenced on an Illumina MiSeq. The raw public reads went through TCRdb reprocessing: fastp at Q25, MiXCR clone calling, in-frame beta chains kept. CDR3 protein sequences are deduplicated, and each keeps its most common genes and DNA. Counted in this sample were 38,000 or so distinct CDR3 sequences; more than 4.5% of them appeared once. The ten largest clones add up to around 9.6% of the sample. The CDR3 holds 16 amino acids from the cysteine to the phenylalanine. Only the CDR3 portion is preserved as DNA: 48 bases, with reading frame beginning at the first base. CDR1 SGHVS and CDR2 FQNEAQ were looked up in the germline V gene. V is cut back by 5 bases and J by 0 bases, with 9 bases in the junction unmatched.

The chain links TRBV7-8 with TRBJ2-7; TRBD2 matches 8 bases in the middle. The source is a human donor in good health. The CDR3 reads as follows: CASSRYSGSSSYEQYF. DNA sequence: TGTGCCAGCAGCCGATACAGCGGGAGTAGCTCCTACGAGCAGTACTTC.